The 20 T cell receptor beta chains presented below share a single source sample, sequenced in a study of cytomegalovirus exposure and HLA in healthy donors. TCRdb keeps only in-frame clones here, not all; method: immunoSEQ multiplex PCR. The table includes some 130,000 clones, about 80% detected once. Sequenced input: PBMCs. The source is a man aged 25 to 40 in good health and CMV-seropositive.

This clone appeared a few times. The genes are TRBV5-1 and TRBJ1-3, with 7 positions matching TRBD1. Unmatched junction bases numbered 5, after V lost 4 bases and J lost 4 bases. This CDR3 is 14 amino acids long. Per the germline V gene, CDR1 is SGHRS and CDR2 is YFSETQ. The CDR3 spells CASSEGAAGNTIYF. CDR3 bases: TGCGCCAGCAGCGAGGGGGCGGCCGGAAACACCATATATTTT.

The DNA for the CDR3 is TGTGCCAGCAGCTTGCGGATGGATGCAACTAATGAAAAACTGTTTTTT. Translation gives CASSLRMDATNEKLFF. The chain links TRBV11-2 to TRBJ1-4; unclear D gene. The CDR3 consists of 16 residues. The V and J ends lost 3 bases and 0 bases respectively, with 11 bases between them. Germline V gene data show CDR1 as SGHAT and CDR2 as FQNNGV.

The chain joins TRBV19 to TRBJ2-1; the D gene is possibly TRBD1 (5 bases). V lost 5 bases, J lost 5 bases, and 13 bases lay in between. CDR3 length: 14 residues. Germline V gene sequence: CDR1 LNHDA, CDR2 SQIVND (reference sequence). CDR3 residues: CASSDWGRHNEQFF. The CDR3 bases are TGTGCCAGTAGTGATTGGGGCCGCCACAATGAGCAGTTCTTC.

V gene TRBV7-2 combines with J gene TRBJ2-7; 8 nucleotides align to TRBD1. CDR1 is SGHTA, CDR2 FQGNSA, per germline. The CDR3 contains 16 residues. V gave up 5 bases and J gave up 1 base; unmatched junction bases: 10. The CDR3 region has the DNA TGTGCCAGCAGCCTGCCTCCGGGGACAGGTTCCTACGAGCAGTACTTC. Amino acid sequence: CASSLPPGTGSYEQYF.

The chain recombines TRBV14 with TRBJ1-2, with D hard to call. V lost 4 bases and J 0 bases, leaving 6 bases between the germline ends. Germline CDR1 and CDR2: SGHDN and FVKESK. The CDR3 length is 13 residues. In DNA form, the CDR3 reads TGTGCCAGCAGCCTCAGCGCTAACTATGGCTACACCTTC. Protein sequence: CASSLSANYGYTF. Supplemented by reference TRBV14 and TRBJ1-2, the full variable domain reads EAGVTQFPSHSVIEKGQTVTLRCDPISGHDNLYWYRRVMGKEIKFLLHFVKESKQDESGMPNNRFLAERTGGTYSTLKVQPAELEDSGVYFCASSLSANYGYTFGSGTRLTVV.

This clone appeared many times. The chain combines TRBV7-3 with TRBJ2-3, with 10 positions matching TRBD1. Unmatched junction bases numbered 7, after V lost 5 bases and J lost 5 bases. Germline V CDR1 and CDR2: SGHTA, FQGTGA. The CDR3 is 15 residues long. The CDR3 spells CASSRQGATLDTQYF. CDR3 nucleotide sequence: TGTGCCAGCAGCCGACAGGGGGCGACTTTAGATACGCAGTATTTT. Supplemented by reference TRBV7-3 and TRBJ2-3, the full variable domain reads GAGVSQTPSNKVTEKGKYVELRCDPISGHTALYWYRQSLGQGPEFLIYFQGTGAADDSGLPNDRFFAVRPEGSVSTLKIQRTERGDSAVYLCASSRQGATLDTQYFGPGTRLTVL.

This clone was detected once. The chain is built from TRBV12-5 and TRBJ1-1; TRBD1 aligns across 7 bases. The CDR3 has 14 amino acids. The trim removed 6 bases at V and 0 bases at J, leaving 4 bases unmatched. Germline V gene lookup returns CDR1 LGHNT and CDR2 FRNRAP. The CDR3 DNA sequence: TGTGCTAGTGGCCCGACAGGGCTGAACACTGAAGCTTTCTTT. Its protein product is CASGPTGLNTEAFF.

The J gene is TRBJ2-1, the V gene TRBV6-5; D unresolved. V was trimmed by 2 bases and J by 6 bases, leaving 8 bases between them. Looked up from germline, CDR1 is MNHEY and CDR2 is SVGAGI. This CDR3 comprises 13 residues. CDR3: CASSYLTVNEQFF. For the CDR3, the DNA is TGTGCCAGCAGTTACCTTACGGTCAATGAGCAGTTCTTC.

The V call is TRBV5-4, the J call TRBJ1-2; 7 bases align to TRBD1. Germline V gives CDR1 SGHNT, CDR2 YYREEE (reference sequence). With 0 bases clipped from V and 0 bases from J, the junction kept 5 bases outside the gene matches. This CDR3 region has 16 residues. CDR3 DNA sequence: TGTGCCAGCAGCTTGGGACAGGGCGCTTCTAACTATGGCTACACCTTC. Translated: CASSLGQGASNYGYTF.

The sample holds a few counts of this clone. This chain links TRBV18 with TRBJ1-2; D remains unclear. From germline, CDR1 is KGHSH and CDR2 LQKENI. The CDR3 covers 15 residues. V was trimmed by 2 bases and J by 8 bases, leaving 18 bases between them. CDR3 nucleotide sequence: TGTGCCAGCTCACCAGGCGGGGTCCACATACGGGGCTACACCTTC. This codes for CASSPGGVHIRGYTF.

A single count supports this clone. The chain couples TRBV7-3 to TRBJ2-7, with 8 positions matching TRBD1. Germline loops: CDR1 SGHTA, CDR2 FQGTGA. The CDR3 sequence is 13 residues long. Germline trimming cut 5 bases from V and 3 bases from J; bases unmatched to any gene: 3. CDR3 in DNA: TGTGCCAGCAGCCCCGGACAGGGCTACGAGCAGTACTTC. Translating it yields CASSPGQGYEQYF.

The chain couples TRBV2 to TRBJ2-1; D possibly corresponds to TRBD1 (6 bases). From germline, CDR1 is SNHLY and CDR2 FYNNEI. V was clipped by 0 bases and J by 0 bases, with 9 bases between them. The CDR3 is made up of 16 amino acids. The CDR3 coding sequence is TGTGCCAGCAGTGAAGCGAACAGGGCCTCCTACAATGAGCAGTTCTTC. This codes for CASSEANRASYNEQFF. Supplemented by reference TRBV2 and TRBJ2-1, the full variable domain reads EPEVTQTPSHQVTQMGQEVILRCVPISNHLYFYWYRQILGQKVEFLVSFYNNEISEKSEIFDDQFSVERPDGSNFTLKIRSTKLEDSAMYFCASSEANRASYNEQFFGPGTRLTVL.

The CDR3 DNA reads as TGTGCCAGCAGCTTAGCGTCAGGACAGGGCAATCAGCCCCAGCATTTT. Encoded protein: CASSLASGQGNQPQHF. This chain connects TRBV7-2 to TRBJ1-5; TRBD1 matches at 7 bases. From germline, CDR1 is SGHTA and CDR2 FQGNSA. CDR3 size: 16 residues. The ends lost 0 bases at V and 2 bases at J; junction bases unmatched: 4.

The V gene is TRBV4-3, the J gene TRBJ2-7, with no clear D. This CDR3 has 14 amino acids. With 1 base removed from V and 5 bases from J, the gap between germline ends came to 12 bases. Germline V CDR1 and CDR2: LGHNA, YSLEER. The CDR3: CASSQGPIPDEQYF. CDR3 nucleotides: TGCGCCAGCAGCCAAGGGCCAATTCCCGACGAGCAGTACTTC.

The CDR3 region has the DNA TGTGCCAGTAGTATACCGAGTACTGGGGCCAACGTCCTGACTTTC. Translation: CASSIPSTGANVLTF. The chain couples TRBV19 to TRBJ2-6; D is ambiguous. Per germline, CDR1 LNHDA and CDR2 SQIVND (reference sequence). Trimming stripped 2 bases from V and 2 bases from J, with 7 bases between. The CDR3 spans 15 residues.

The rearrangement links TRBV9 to TRBJ1-2; possible D gene TRBD1, 6 bases. The germline CDR1 and CDR2 sequences are SGDLS and YYNGEE. This CDR3 is built from 13 residues. The V end was cut by 6 bases, the J end by 4 bases, with 13 bases between. CDR3 sequence: CASTRDNFYGYTF. Here the CDR3 DNA reads TGTGCCAGCACCCGGGACAACTTCTATGGCTACACCTTC.

This clone was counted a single time. The genes are TRBV6-1 and TRBJ2-7; TRBD1 aligns across 11 bases. This CDR3 contains 15 residues. Germline CDR1 MNHNS, CDR2 SASEGT. The trim removed 8 bases at V and 3 bases at J, leaving 9 bases unmatched. The CDR3 spells CASAIGGTGGYEQYF. In DNA, the CDR3 is TGTGCCAGCGCTATCGGAGGGACAGGGGGCTACGAGCAGTACTTC.

The CDR3 protein is CASSLPTGFYGYTF. DNA for the CDR3: TGTGCCAGCAGCTTACCGACAGGATTTTATGGCTACACCTTC. This chain joins TRBV7-8 and TRBJ1-2, with D tentatively TRBD1 (6 bases). CDR3 length: 14 residues. V was clipped by 2 bases and J by 5 bases, with 12 bases between them. Germline V CDR1 and CDR2: SGHVS, FQNEAQ.

The chain is built from TRBV30 and TRBJ1-4; 8 positions agree with TRBD1. The ends lost 5 bases at V and 2 bases at J; junction bases unmatched: 7. The CDR3 is 15 residues long. Germline V gives CDR1 GTSNPN, CDR2 SVGIG (reference sequence). The CDR3 nucleotides read TGTGCCTGGGACAGGGGAGGGGGGACTAATGAAAAACTGTTTTTT. Translation gives CAWDRGGGTNEKLFF.

This rearrangement joins TRBV6-1 to TRBJ1-5; perhaps TRBD1 as D (5 bases). The ends were cut back, 4 bases at V and 0 bases at J, with 16 bases in the middle. This CDR3 contains 17 residues. Germline lookup yields CDR1 MNHNS and CDR2 SASEGT. This CDR3 is CASSALPRGGSNQPQHF. As DNA, the CDR3 is TGTGCCAGCAGTGCCTTGCCTAGGGGAGGTAGCAATCAGCCCCAGCATTTT.